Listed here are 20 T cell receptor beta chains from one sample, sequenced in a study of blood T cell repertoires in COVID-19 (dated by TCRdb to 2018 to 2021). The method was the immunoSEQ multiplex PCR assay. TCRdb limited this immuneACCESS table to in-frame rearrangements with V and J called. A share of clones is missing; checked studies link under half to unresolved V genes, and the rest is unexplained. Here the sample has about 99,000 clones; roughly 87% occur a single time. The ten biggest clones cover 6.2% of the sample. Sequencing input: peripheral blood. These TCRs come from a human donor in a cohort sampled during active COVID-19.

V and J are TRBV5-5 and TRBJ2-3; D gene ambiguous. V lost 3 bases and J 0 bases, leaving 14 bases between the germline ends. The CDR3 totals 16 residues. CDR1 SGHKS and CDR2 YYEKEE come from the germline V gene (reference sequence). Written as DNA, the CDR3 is TGTGCCAGCAGCTCGCGAGGAGCGACTAGCACAGATACGCAGTATTTT. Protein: CASSSRGATSTDTQYF.

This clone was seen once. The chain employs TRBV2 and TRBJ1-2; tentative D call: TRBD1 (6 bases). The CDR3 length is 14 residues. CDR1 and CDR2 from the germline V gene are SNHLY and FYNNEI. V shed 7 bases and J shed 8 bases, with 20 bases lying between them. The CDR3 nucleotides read TGTGCCAGCATTGGGGGGGTACAGGGTGAAGGCTACACCTTC. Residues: CASIGGVQGEGYTF.

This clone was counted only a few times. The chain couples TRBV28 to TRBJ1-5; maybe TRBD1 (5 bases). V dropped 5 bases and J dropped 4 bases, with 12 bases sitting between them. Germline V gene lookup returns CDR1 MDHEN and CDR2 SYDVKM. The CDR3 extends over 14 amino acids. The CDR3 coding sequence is TGTGCCAGCAGTGGGGGGGTTGGGAATCAGCCCCAGCATTTT. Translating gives CASSGGVGNQPQHF.

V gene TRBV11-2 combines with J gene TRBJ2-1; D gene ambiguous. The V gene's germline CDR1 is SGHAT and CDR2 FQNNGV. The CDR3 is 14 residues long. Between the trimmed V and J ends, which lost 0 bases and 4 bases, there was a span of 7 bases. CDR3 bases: TGTGCCAGCAGCTTAGATGGCCCATACAATGAGCAGTTCTTC. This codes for CASSLDGPYNEQFF.

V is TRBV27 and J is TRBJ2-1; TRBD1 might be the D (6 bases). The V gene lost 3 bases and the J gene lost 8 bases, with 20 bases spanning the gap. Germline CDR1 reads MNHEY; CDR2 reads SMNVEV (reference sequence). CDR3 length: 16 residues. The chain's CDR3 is CASSLSRKQGRDEQFF. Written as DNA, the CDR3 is TGTGCCAGCAGTTTGTCCCGTAAACAGGGAAGGGATGAGCAGTTCTTC.

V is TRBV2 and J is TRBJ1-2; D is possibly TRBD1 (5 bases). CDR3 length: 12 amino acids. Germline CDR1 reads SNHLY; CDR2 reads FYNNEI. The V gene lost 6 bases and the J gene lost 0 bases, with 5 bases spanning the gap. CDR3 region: CASRTANYGYTF. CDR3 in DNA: TGTGCCAGCAGGACAGCTAACTATGGCTACACCTTC.

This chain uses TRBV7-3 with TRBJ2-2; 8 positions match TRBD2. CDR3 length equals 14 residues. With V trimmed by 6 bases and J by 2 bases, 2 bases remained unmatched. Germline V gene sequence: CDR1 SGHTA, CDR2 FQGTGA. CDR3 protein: CASSRTSNTGELFF. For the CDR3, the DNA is TGTGCCAGCAGTCGGACTAGCAACACCGGGGAGCTGTTTTTT.

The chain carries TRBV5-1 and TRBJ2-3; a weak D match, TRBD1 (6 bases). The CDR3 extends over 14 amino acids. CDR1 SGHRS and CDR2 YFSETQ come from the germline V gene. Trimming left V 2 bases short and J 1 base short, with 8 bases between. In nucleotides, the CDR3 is TGCGCCAGCAGCTTCTCAGGGGGCACAGATACGCAGTATTTT. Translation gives CASSFSGGTDTQYF.

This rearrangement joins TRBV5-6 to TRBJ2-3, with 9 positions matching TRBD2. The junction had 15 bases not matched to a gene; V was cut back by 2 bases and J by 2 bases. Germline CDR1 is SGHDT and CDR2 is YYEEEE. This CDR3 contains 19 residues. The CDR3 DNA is TGTGCCAGCAGCTTAGAGGGGGCTCTAGCGGGGAGGCCCACAGATACGCAGTATTTT. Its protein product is CASSLEGALAGRPTDTQYF.

The CDR3 DNA reads TGTGCCAGCAGTCGAGACAGCGGCACAGATACGCAGTATTTT. Its translation: CASSRDSGTDTQYF. This sequence joins TRBV6-4 and TRBJ2-3; a weak D match, TRBD1 (5 bases). Germline V lookup: CDR1 MRHNA, CDR2 SNTAGT. CDR3 length: 14 amino acids. The V and J ends lost 5 bases and 1 base respectively, with 10 bases between them.

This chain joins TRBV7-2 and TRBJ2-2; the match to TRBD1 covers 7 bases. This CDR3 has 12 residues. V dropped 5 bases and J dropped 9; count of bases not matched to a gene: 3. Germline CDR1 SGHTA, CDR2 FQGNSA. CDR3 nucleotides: TGTGCCAGCAGCCCACAGGGGTGGGAGCTGTTTTTT. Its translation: CASSPQGWELFF.

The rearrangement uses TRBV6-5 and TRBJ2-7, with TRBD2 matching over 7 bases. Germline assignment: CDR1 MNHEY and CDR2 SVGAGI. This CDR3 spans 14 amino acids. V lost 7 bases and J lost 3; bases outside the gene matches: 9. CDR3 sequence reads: CASTPLTSSYEQYF. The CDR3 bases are TGTGCCAGCACCCCTTTGACTAGCAGCTACGAGCAGTACTTC.

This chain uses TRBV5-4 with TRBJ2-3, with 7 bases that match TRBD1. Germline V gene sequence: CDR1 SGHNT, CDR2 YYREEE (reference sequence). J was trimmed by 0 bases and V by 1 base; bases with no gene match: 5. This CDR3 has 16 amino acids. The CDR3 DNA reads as TGTGCCAGCAGCTTGTTGGTAGGGGGCAGCACAGATACGCAGTATTTT. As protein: CASSLLVGGSTDTQYF.

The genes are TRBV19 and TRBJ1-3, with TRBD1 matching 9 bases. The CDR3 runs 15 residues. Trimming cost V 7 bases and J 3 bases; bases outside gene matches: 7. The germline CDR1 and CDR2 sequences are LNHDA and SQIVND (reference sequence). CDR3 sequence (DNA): TGTGCCAGTACCTCTTACAGGGGGCTTGGAAACACCATATATTTT. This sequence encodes CASTSYRGLGNTIYF. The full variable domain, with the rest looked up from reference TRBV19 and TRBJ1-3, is DGGITQSPKYLFRKEGQNVTLSCEQNLNHDAMYWYRQDPGQGLRLIYYSQIVNDFQKGDIAEGYSVSREKKESFPLTVTSAQKNPTAFYLCASTSYRGLGNTIYFGEGSWLTVV.

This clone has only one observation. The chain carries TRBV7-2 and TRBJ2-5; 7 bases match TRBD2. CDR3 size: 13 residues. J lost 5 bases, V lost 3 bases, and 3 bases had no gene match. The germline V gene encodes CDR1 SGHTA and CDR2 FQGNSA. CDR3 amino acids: CASSFAGGETQYF. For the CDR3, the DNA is TGTGCCAGCAGCTTTGCCGGGGGGGAGACCCAGTACTTC.

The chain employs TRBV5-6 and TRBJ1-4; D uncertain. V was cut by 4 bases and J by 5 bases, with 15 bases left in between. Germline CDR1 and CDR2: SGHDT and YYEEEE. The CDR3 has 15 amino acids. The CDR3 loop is CASSPRGGLNEKLFF. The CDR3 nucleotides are TGTGCCAGCAGCCCCCGGGGAGGGCTGAATGAAAAACTGTTTTTT.

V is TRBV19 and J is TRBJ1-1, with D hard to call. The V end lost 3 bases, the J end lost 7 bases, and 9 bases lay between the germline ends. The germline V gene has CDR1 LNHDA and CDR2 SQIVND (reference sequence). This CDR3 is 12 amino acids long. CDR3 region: CASSIGEGEAFF. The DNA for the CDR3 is TGTGCCAGTAGTATTGGAGAGGGTGAAGCTTTCTTT.

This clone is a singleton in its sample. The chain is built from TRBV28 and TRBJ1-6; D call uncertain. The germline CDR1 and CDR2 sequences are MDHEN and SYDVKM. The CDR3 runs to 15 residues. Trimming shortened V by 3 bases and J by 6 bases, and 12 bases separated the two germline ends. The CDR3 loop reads CASSFPGGLNSPLHF. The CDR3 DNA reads TGTGCCAGCAGTTTTCCCGGTGGGCTTAATTCACCCCTCCACTTT.

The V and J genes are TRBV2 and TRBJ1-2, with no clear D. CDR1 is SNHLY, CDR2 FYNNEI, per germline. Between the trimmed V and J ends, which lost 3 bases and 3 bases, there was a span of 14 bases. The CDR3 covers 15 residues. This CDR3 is CASSDGPFTDYGYTF. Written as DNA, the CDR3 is TGTGCCAGCAGTGACGGTCCCTTCACGGACTATGGCTACACCTTC. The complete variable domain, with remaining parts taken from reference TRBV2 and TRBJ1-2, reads EPEVTQTPSHQVTQMGQEVILRCVPISNHLYFYWYRQILGQKVEFLVSFYNNEISEKSEIFDDQFSVERPDGSNFTLKIRSTKLEDSAMYFCASSDGPFTDYGYTFGSGTRLTVV.

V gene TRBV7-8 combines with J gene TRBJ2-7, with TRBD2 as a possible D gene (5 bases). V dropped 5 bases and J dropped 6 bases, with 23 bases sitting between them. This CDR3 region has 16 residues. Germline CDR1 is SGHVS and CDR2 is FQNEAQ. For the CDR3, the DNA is TGTGCCAGCAGCGACTTGGACGGACTTGGTTTGGGCGAGCAGTACTTC. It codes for CASSDLDGLGLGEQYF.